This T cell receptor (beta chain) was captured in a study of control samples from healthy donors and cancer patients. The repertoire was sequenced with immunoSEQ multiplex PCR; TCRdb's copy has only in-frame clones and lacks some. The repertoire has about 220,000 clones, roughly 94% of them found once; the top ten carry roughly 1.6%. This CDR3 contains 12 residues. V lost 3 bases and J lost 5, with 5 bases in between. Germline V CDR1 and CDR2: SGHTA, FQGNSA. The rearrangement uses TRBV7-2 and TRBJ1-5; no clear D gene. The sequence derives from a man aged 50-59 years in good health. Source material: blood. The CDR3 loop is CASSFSHQPQHF. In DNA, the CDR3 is TGTGCCAGCAGCTTTTCCCATCAGCCCCAGCATTTT.